The 8 T cell receptor beta chains below all came from one sample that was sequenced in a study of shared clonotypes between healthy human individuals. Clones were sequenced by immunoSEQ multiplex PCR, and TCRdb holds only the in-frame ones, with some missing. This sample has roughly 1,500,000 clones; around 98.5% occur once, and the top ten carry approximately 0.38%. Sequencing used naive CD4+ T cells sorted from blood. Subset here: CD45RA+ positively selected. The source is a man younger than 45 in good health.

The chain links TRBV7-2 to TRBJ2-7; 7 bases are a match to TRBD1. Germline-derived CDR1 and CDR2 are SGHTA and FQGNSA. The CDR3 contains 14 residues. V was pared by 6 bases and J by 6 bases, with 11 bases of the junction left unmatched. DNA of the CDR3: TGTGCCAGCAGATCGATGACAGGGTATGGCGAGCAGTACTTC. This translates into CASRSMTGYGEQYF.

V is TRBV5-1 and J is TRBJ2-2, with D possibly being TRBD1 or TRBD2 (5 bases each). V shed 2 bases and J shed 10 bases, with 15 bases lying between them. The CDR3 extends over 14 amino acids. Germline CDR1 and CDR2: SGHRS and YFSETQ. The CDR3 spells CASSFGTALEELFF. CDR3 bases: TGCGCCAGCAGCTTCGGGACCGCACTGGAGGAGCTGTTTTTT.

The chain couples TRBV6-5 to TRBJ2-4; 8 positions agree with TRBD2. Germline lookup yields CDR1 MNHEY and CDR2 SVGAGI. Trimming at V came to 5 bases and at J to 7 bases, leaving 10 bases not matched to a gene. The CDR3 is 15 residues long. The CDR3 sequence: CASSPTGGATNIQYF. The CDR3 DNA reads TGTGCCAGCAGTCCCACGGGGGGGGCGACGAACATTCAGTACTTC.

J is TRBJ2-5 and V is TRBV7-2; TRBD1 aligns across 8 bases. With 4 bases clipped from V and 4 bases from J, the junction kept 14 bases outside the gene matches. The germline V gene has CDR1 SGHTA and CDR2 FQGNSA. This CDR3 contains 17 residues. The CDR3 nucleotides are TGTGCCAGCAGCTCGACCCCGGACAGGGCCAGGATAGAGACCCAGTACTTC. Its protein product is CASSSTPDRARIETQYF.

This clone was observed a single time. The rearrangement uses TRBV9 and TRBJ2-7; tentative D call: TRBD2 (5 bases). The V gene lost 0 bases and the J gene lost 11 bases, with 18 bases spanning the gap. CDR1 SGDLS and CDR2 YYNGEE come from the germline V gene. The CDR3 contains 14 residues. CDR3 in amino acids: CASSVGTNEGEKYF. The CDR3 nucleotides read TGTGCCAGCAGCGTAGGTACTAACGAGGGCGAAAAGTACTTC.

The chain employs TRBV2 and TRBJ2-3; D not certain. V lost 7 bases and J lost 6, with 8 bases in between. The CDR3 loop spans 11 amino acids. CDR1 and CDR2 (germline): SNHLY, FYNNEI. CDR3 amino acids: CASIRVDTQYF. In DNA, the CDR3 is TGTGCCAGCATTAGGGTTGATACGCAGTATTTT.

This chain links TRBV5-1 with TRBJ1-3; the D gene is possibly TRBD1 (5 bases). Germline lookup yields CDR1 SGHRS and CDR2 YFSETQ. Trimming cost V 4 bases and J 2 bases, with 19 bases left between them. The CDR3 covers 17 residues. The CDR3 reads CASSAIPRENPGNTIYF. CDR3 in DNA: TGCGCCAGCAGCGCAATTCCCAGGGAGAATCCTGGAAACACCATATATTTT.

The J gene is TRBJ1-2, the V gene TRBV28; TRBD1 might be the D (5 bases). From germline, CDR1 is MDHEN and CDR2 SYDVKM. The CDR3 consists of 14 residues. With 5 bases removed from V and 0 bases from J, the gap between germline ends came to 10 bases. CDR3 protein: CASSPWGSNYGYTF. The CDR3, as DNA: TGTGCCAGCAGTCCATGGGGGTCTAACTATGGCTACACCTTC.